These 20 T cell receptor beta chains came from one sample sequenced in a study of blood T cell repertoires in COVID-19. Clones were read by immunoSEQ multiplex PCR, and TCRdb kept only the in-frame ones, dropping some. The profile shows roughly 220,000 clones, about nine tenths of them singletons. The sequencing input was peripheral blood. The receptor source for this set is a man at least 80 years old with acute or convalescent COVID-19.

The chain links TRBV7-8 to TRBJ2-4; 13 positions agree with TRBD2. Germline CDR1 and CDR2: SGHVS and FQNEAQ. Trimming took 3 bases from V and 13 from J; bases not matched to a gene: 9. The CDR3 contains 15 residues. CDR3 sequence reads: CASSFGRTSGSPQYF. Written as DNA, the CDR3 is TGTGCCAGCAGCTTTGGAAGGACTAGCGGGAGTCCCCAGTACTTC.

This clone was seen just once. The chain links TRBV14 to TRBJ2-1; 9 bases agree with TRBD2. CDR3 length: 15 residues. CDR1 SGHDN and CDR2 FVKESK come from the germline V gene. V was clipped by 4 bases and J by 7 bases; unmatched bases: 8. The CDR3 region has the DNA TGTGCCAGCAGCCGTTGGACTAGCGAGATGAATGAGCAGTTCTTC. Translating gives CASSRWTSEMNEQFF.

The chain couples TRBV5-5 to TRBJ2-5; D ambiguous. V lost 3 bases, J lost 5 bases, and 11 bases lay in between. CDR3 length equals 13 residues. Germline CDR1 reads SGHKS; CDR2 reads YYEKEE (reference sequence). CDR3 region: CASSYHITETQYF. The CDR3 DNA reads TGTGCCAGCAGCTACCACATCACGGAGACCCAGTACTTC.

This sequence joins TRBV28 and TRBJ1-3, with D possibly matching TRBD1 (5 bases). Trimming removed 5 bases from V and 2 bases from J, with 16 bases in between. The CDR3 is made up of 16 amino acids. CDR1 is MDHEN and CDR2 is SYDVKM in the germline V gene. The DNA for the CDR3 is TGTGCCAGCAGTCCCTGGGGCAGTGGTGCTGGAAACACCATATATTTT. Amino acid sequence: CASSPWGSGAGNTIYF.

The chain links TRBV27 to TRBJ2-1; D is possibly TRBD2 (6 bases). CDR3 length: 14 residues. Looked up from germline, CDR1 is MNHEY and CDR2 is SMNVEV (reference sequence). V lost 7 bases and J lost 3, with 13 bases in between. CDR3 bases: TGTGCCAGCACACCAGGAGGGTTCTACAATGAGCAGTTCTTC. As protein: CASTPGGFYNEQFF.

The V and J genes are TRBV13 and TRBJ2-1, with 7 bases matching TRBD1. V shed 3 bases, J shed 5 bases, and the junction held 7 bases outside the gene matches. This CDR3 contains 15 residues. In germline, CDR1 is PRHDT, CDR2 FYEKMQ (reference sequence). CDR3 bases: TGTGCCAGCAGCTTGCAAGAGGGGGCGCACAATGAGCAGTTCTTC. It is translated as CASSLQEGAHNEQFF. The full variable domain, completed using reference TRBV13 and TRBJ2-1, is AAGVIQSPRHLIKEKRETATLKCYPIPRHDTVYWYQQGPGQDPQFLISFYEKMQSDKGSIPDRFSAQQFSDYHSELNMSSLELGDSALYFCASSLQEGAHNEQFFGPGTRLTVL.

The V and J genes are TRBV12-1 and TRBJ2-7; the table's TRBD2 call for D was not verified on the DNA. TRBV12-1 is assigned pseudogene status. This CDR3 is 19 amino acids long. The DNA of the CDR3 is TGTGCCAGCAGATACCGGACTAGCGGGAGTTTTAAGGGCTCCTACGAGCAGTACGTC. The encoded protein is CASRYRTSGSFKGSYEQYV.

V usage is TRBV6-5 and J usage is TRBJ2-1, with 10 bases fitting TRBD2. The CDR3 is 14 residues long. CDR1 is MNHEY, CDR2 SVGAGI, per germline. V trimming: 8 bases; J trimming: 9 bases; junction bases outside the gene matches: 10. CDR3 in DNA: TGTGCCAGCTCCCGGGCTAGCGGGAGCTTTGAGCAGTTCTTC. Its translation is CASSRASGSFEQFF.

This chain links TRBV3-1 (or the pseudogene TRBV3-2) with TRBJ1-3; a weak D match, TRBD1 (5 bases). Germline lookup yields CDR1 LGHDT and CDR2 YNNKEL (reference sequence). Trimming pared 1 base from V and 0 bases from J, leaving 7 bases between. This CDR3 has 15 residues. DNA of the CDR3: TGTGCCAGCAGCCAAGTAGACAGCTCTGGAAACACCATATATTTT. Translated: CASSQVDSSGNTIYF.

The V and J genes are TRBV25-1 and TRBJ2-5; D is perhaps TRBD1 (5 bases). V lost 0 bases and J lost 4, with 9 bases in between. CDR1 MGHDK and CDR2 SYGVNS come from the germline V gene. The CDR3 has 14 residues. The CDR3 is CASSEYIDRETQYF. In DNA, the CDR3 is TGTGCCAGCAGTGAATATATAGACAGAGAGACCCAGTACTTC.

This clone was picked up a small number of times. V usage is TRBV7-8 and J usage is TRBJ1-2, with 10 bases identical to TRBD1. The CDR3 is 15 amino acids. Germline assignment: CDR1 SGHVS and CDR2 FQNEAQ. V dropped 0 bases and J dropped 8; count of bases not matched to a gene: 6. DNA for the CDR3: TGTGCCAGCAGCTTAGCCGGGACAGGGGAAATCGGCTACACCTTC. It specifies CASSLAGTGEIGYTF.

CDR3 DNA: TGTGCCAGCAGTGCCTTGCTTCGGGACAGGGCCCAATCACCCCTCCACTTT. This codes for CASSALLRDRAQSPLHF. The chain links TRBV27 to TRBJ1-6; 9 bases map to TRBD1. V trimming: 5 bases; J trimming: 10 bases; junction bases outside the gene matches: 15. The germline V gene has CDR1 MNHEY and CDR2 SMNVEV (reference sequence). The length of the CDR3 is 17 residues.

This sequence joins TRBV2 and TRBJ2-1; 10 bases align to TRBD2. V lost 7 bases to trimming and J lost 6 bases; unmatched junction nucleotides: 6. Germline loops: CDR1 SNHLY, CDR2 FYNNEI. The CDR3 consists of 14 residues. The CDR3 protein is CASTEREGSNEQFF. The DNA of the CDR3 is TGTGCCAGCACCGAGCGGGAGGGTAGCAATGAGCAGTTCTTC.

The CDR3 DNA sequence: TGTGCCAGCAGCCCACCGACAGGGCGCGAGCAGTACGTC. As protein: CASSPPTGREQYV. The chain carries TRBV7-6 and TRBJ2-7; 7 positions agree with TRBD1. This CDR3 is built from 13 residues. Germline CDR1 is SGHVS and CDR2 is FNYEAQ. J gave up 6 bases and V 5 bases, and 7 bases lay outside the gene matches.

This clone was found once. The CDR3 spells CASSLRLADSSYNEQFF. DNA of the CDR3: TGTGCCAGCAGCCTTAGACTAGCGGACTCTTCCTACAATGAGCAGTTCTTC. The rearrangement uses TRBV7-8 and TRBJ2-1; 9 nucleotides line up with TRBD2. The CDR3 is made up of 17 amino acids. The germline CDR1 and CDR2 sequences are SGHVS and FQNEAQ. Losses at the gene ends were 5 bases for V and 1 base for J; bases not matched to a gene: 9.

The chain uses TRBV5-1 and TRBJ1-2; D not certain. The CDR3 is 15 amino acids. Germline assignment: CDR1 SGHRS and CDR2 YFSETQ. Between the trimmed V and J ends, which lost 7 bases and 0 bases, there was a span of 16 bases. This chain's CDR3 is CASRERPLTNYGYTF. The DNA of the CDR3 is TGCGCCAGCCGAGAGCGACCGTTAACTAACTATGGCTACACCTTC.

This clone was observed a few times. The chain recombines TRBV18 with TRBJ2-1; 8 bases are a match to TRBD1. With V trimmed by 3 bases and J by 4 bases, 2 bases remained unmatched. Germline CDR1 reads KGHSH; CDR2 reads LQKENI. The CDR3 loop spans 14 amino acids. CDR3 bases: TGTGCCAGCTCACCCCGGACAGGGTACAATGAGCAGTTCTTC. This gives the protein CASSPRTGYNEQFF. Full variable domain (missing parts from reference TRBV18 and TRBJ2-1): NAGVMQNPRHLVRRRGQEARLRCSPMKGHSHVYWYRQLPEEGLKFMVYLQKENIIDESGMPKERFSAEFPKEGPSILRIQQVVRGDSAAYFCASSPRTGYNEQFFGPGTRLTVL.

This clone was seen once. The chain uses TRBV28 and TRBJ1-2; D is undetermined. The CDR3 is made up of 13 amino acids. The germline V gene encodes CDR1 MDHEN and CDR2 SYDVKM. V lost 8 bases and J 0 bases, leaving 10 bases between the germline ends. As DNA, the CDR3 is TGTGCCAGCTTCACGACTACTAACTATGGCTACACCTTC. Translation: CASFTTTNYGYTF.

The rearrangement uses TRBV18 and TRBJ1-5, with D perhaps TRBD1 (6 bases). The CDR3 extends over 14 amino acids. V lost 3 bases, J lost 5 bases, and 11 bases lay in between. Germline V CDR1 and CDR2: KGHSH, LQKENI. The CDR3 spells CASSPGAGDQPQHF. In DNA form, the CDR3 reads TGTGCCAGCTCACCGGGGGCAGGGGATCAGCCCCAGCATTTT.

The V gene is TRBV6-4, the J gene TRBJ2-2, with D possibly TRBD2 on 6 matching bases. The V gene's germline CDR1 is MRHNA and CDR2 SNTAGT. Trimming left V 5 bases short and J 0 bases short, with 7 bases between. The length of the CDR3 is 14 residues. The CDR3 DNA sequence: TGTGCCAGCAGTAGGACTACGAACACCGGGGAGCTGTTTTTT. Translation gives CASSRTTNTGELFF.